The 27 T cell receptor beta chains listed next were all sequenced from one sample in a study of cytomegalovirus exposure and HLA in healthy donors. Measured with immunoSEQ multiplex PCR; TCRdb has only the in-frame clones, and not every one. Of hundreds of thousands of clones detected, about 92% appear once; the ten largest clones hold around 3.3%. The material sequenced was PBMCs. Source of these receptors: a woman in her 30s in good health and CMV-seronegative.

The chain employs TRBV7-9 and TRBJ2-1; 9 bases line up with TRBD1. The CDR3 totals 16 residues. CDR1 SEHNR and CDR2 FQNEAQ come from the germline V gene (reference sequence). J was trimmed by 4 bases and V by 4 bases; bases with no gene match: 8. The CDR3 DNA reads TGTGCCAGCAGCTCTACGGGACAGGGTATGTACAATGAGCAGTTCTTC. Translated: CASSSTGQGMYNEQFF.

This clone occurred once. J is TRBJ2-1 and V is TRBV7-2, with 8 bases identical to TRBD2. This CDR3 is 17 amino acids long. The germline gives CDR1 SGHTA, CDR2 FQGNSA. Trimming took 1 base from V and 2 from J; bases not matched to a gene: 7. CDR3 amino acids: CASSLGFSGTAYNEQFF. The CDR3 DNA is TGTGCCAGCAGCTTAGGATTTAGCGGGACGGCCTACAATGAGCAGTTCTTC.

In this sample, this clone turned up a few times. The V call is TRBV6-5, the J call TRBJ2-3; 10 positions match TRBD2. The CDR3 length is 15 residues. Per germline, CDR1 MNHEY and CDR2 SVGAGI. V was pared by 6 bases and J by 6 bases, with 9 bases of the junction left unmatched. DNA for the CDR3: TGTGCCAGCAGACGCTATAGCGGGAGGATTGATACGCAGTATTTT. Protein product: CASRRYSGRIDTQYF.

Here the CDR3 reads CASSYSMVAGELFF. The DNA for the CDR3 is TGTGCCAGCAGTTACTCGATGGTGGCGGGGGAGCTGTTTTTT. The chain carries TRBV6-6 and TRBJ2-2; D gene ambiguous. The CDR3 spans 14 residues. Germline lookup yields CDR1 MNHNY and CDR2 SVGAGI (reference sequence). The germline V and J ends were trimmed by 0 bases and 8 bases, with 10 bases remaining between them.

The rearrangement links TRBV5-6 to TRBJ2-1, with D uncertain. The germline gives CDR1 SGHDT, CDR2 YYEEEE. V dropped 4 bases and J dropped 5 bases, with 7 bases sitting between them. The CDR3 is 12 amino acids. The CDR3 nucleotides read TGTGCCAGCAGCCCCCAGAACAATGAGCAGTTCTTC. Translating gives CASSPQNNEQFF. The variable domain in full, with the rest retrieved from reference TRBV5-6 and TRBJ2-1, is DAGVTQSPTHLIKTRGQQVTLRCSPKSGHDTVSWYQQALGQGPQFIFQYYEEEERQRGNFPDRFSGHQFPNYSSELNVNALLLGDSALYLCASSPQNNEQFFGPGTRLTVL.

The DNA for the CDR3 is TGTGCCAGCAGCTTAGAAACGAGCTCCTACGAGCAGTACTTC. It specifies CASSLETSSYEQYF. The chain carries TRBV7-6 and TRBJ2-7; D gene uncertain. The length of the CDR3 is 14 residues. The V gene lost 1 base and the J gene lost 0 bases, with 7 bases spanning the gap. Germline loops: CDR1 SGHVS, CDR2 FNYEAQ.

This sequence joins TRBV28 and TRBJ2-3, with 10 nucleotides matching TRBD2. The CDR3 length is 17 residues. V gave up 1 base and J gave up 0 bases; unmatched junction bases: 4. The germline V gene has CDR1 MDHEN and CDR2 SYDVKM. CDR3 loop: CASSLFTSGVSTDTQYF. CDR3 nucleotide sequence: TGTGCCAGCAGTTTATTCACTAGCGGGGTTAGCACAGATACGCAGTATTTT.

This clone was seen more than once but under ten times. Here the CDR3 reads CASSFGVGYTF. The CDR3 bases are TGTGCCAGCAGTTTCGGGGTAGGCTACACCTTC. The genes are TRBV28 and TRBJ1-2; D is unresolved. From germline, CDR1 is MDHEN and CDR2 SYDVKM. V was trimmed by 3 bases and J by 8 bases, leaving 7 bases between them. The CDR3 runs to 11 residues.

This chain links TRBV9 with TRBJ2-3; TRBD1 is a possible D gene (5 bases). Germline CDR1 is SGDLS and CDR2 is YYNGEE. The length of the CDR3 is 16 residues. The ends were cut back, 0 bases at V and 0 bases at J, with 11 bases in the middle. CDR3 DNA: TGTGCCAGCAGCGTAGCTCAAGCAGGGAGCACAGATACGCAGTATTTT. This codes for CASSVAQAGSTDTQYF.

The genes are TRBV7-9 and TRBJ2-5; 10 nucleotides agree with TRBD1. With 0 bases clipped from V and 5 bases from J, the junction kept 3 bases outside the gene matches. CDR1 SEHNR and CDR2 FQNEAQ come from the germline V gene (reference sequence). The CDR3 is 15 amino acids. Written as DNA, the CDR3 is TGTGCCAGCAGCTTAGCCGGGACAGGGGTCGAGACCCAGTACTTC. This codes for CASSLAGTGVETQYF.

The chain uses TRBV4-2 and TRBJ2-7, with D hard to call. Germline V gives CDR1 LGHNA, CDR2 YNFKEQ. The CDR3 has 15 residues. Trimming stripped 0 bases from V and 2 bases from J, with 11 bases between. CDR3 bases: TGTGCCAGCAGCCAAGATAGGGCAGAGACCTACGAGCAGTACTTC. This codes for CASSQDRAETYEQYF.

About this clone: Within the sample, other DNA sequences also encode this same CDR3. This rearrangement joins TRBV9 to TRBJ1-2; tentative D call: TRBD1 (5 bases). This CDR3 region has 14 residues. Germline CDR1 SGDLS, CDR2 YYNGEE. V was shortened by 0 bases and J by 2 bases, with 8 bases between the two germline ends. CDR3 DNA: TGTGCCAGCAGCGTAGCTGGGGCGAACTATGGCTACACCTTC. Protein: CASSVAGANYGYTF.

The V call is TRBV18, the J call TRBJ2-4; tentative D call: TRBD2 (5 bases). Per germline, CDR1 KGHSH and CDR2 LQKENI. Trimming pared 0 bases from V and 0 bases from J, leaving 12 bases between. This CDR3 spans 17 amino acids. The CDR3 sequence is CASSPPERRVAKNIQYF. Written as DNA, the CDR3 is TGTGCCAGCTCACCACCAGAGCGGAGAGTAGCCAAAAACATTCAGTACTTC.

The V call is TRBV2, the J call TRBJ1-1, with 7 bases fitting TRBD1. V shed 5 bases, J shed 4 bases, and the junction held 4 bases outside the gene matches. CDR3 length: 13 amino acids. In germline, CDR1 is SNHLY, CDR2 FYNNEI. CDR3 bases: TGTGCCAGCAGTTACAGGGGTGGCACTGAAGCTTTCTTT. Translating it yields CASSYRGGTEAFF.

The rearrangement uses TRBV15 and TRBJ2-7; D might be TRBD2 (5 bases). Germline assignment: CDR1 LNHNV and CDR2 YYDKDF (reference sequence). The CDR3 consists of 15 residues. With 0 bases removed from V and 2 bases from J, the gap between germline ends came to 11 bases. The CDR3 nucleotides read TGTGCCACCAGCAGAGATATTGACTATCCCTACGAGCAGTACTTC. Translating it yields CATSRDIDYPYEQYF.

The genes are TRBV9 and TRBJ2-3, with D unclear. CDR1 and CDR2 from the germline V gene are SGDLS and YYNGEE. The CDR3 spans 13 residues. Trimming removed 3 bases from V and 6 bases from J, with 11 bases in between. CDR3 nucleotides: TGTGCCAGCAGCGCGAATGCCAGGGATACGCAGTATTTT. Amino acids: CASSANARDTQYF. The entire variable domain, with the rest obtained from reference TRBV9 and TRBJ2-3, is as follows: DSGVTQTPKHLITATGQRVTLRCSPRSGDLSVYWYQQSLDQGLQFLIQYYNGEERAKGNILERFSAQQFPDLHSELNLSSLELGDSALYFCASSANARDTQYFGPGTRLTVL.

The chain has TRBV7-9 and TRBJ2-2; D unresolved. The CDR3 has 14 residues. Looked up from germline, CDR1 is SEHNR and CDR2 is FQNEAQ (reference sequence). The V and J ends lost 5 bases and 5 bases respectively, with 12 bases between them. CDR3: CASSPMDQTGELFF. The CDR3 DNA reads TGTGCCAGCAGCCCGATGGACCAAACCGGGGAGCTGTTTTTT.

The chain carries TRBV28 and TRBJ2-7, with 10 bases lining up with TRBD1. After removal of 7 bases from V and 5 bases from J, the junction contained 8 bases not matched to a gene. This CDR3 is built from 14 residues. Germline V gene sequence: CDR1 MDHEN, CDR2 SYDVKM. CDR3 sequence reads: CASMPGTGDNEQYF. The CDR3 DNA is TGTGCCAGCATGCCGGGGACAGGGGATAACGAGCAGTACTTC.

The chain links TRBV6-1 to TRBJ2-7; 7 bases line up with TRBD1. Germline V CDR1 and CDR2: MNHNS, SASEGT. The CDR3 consists of 15 residues. V gave up 4 bases and J gave up 0 bases; unmatched junction bases: 6. The CDR3, as DNA: TGTGCCAGCAGTGGACAGGGCTTGGACTCCTACGAGCAGTACTTC. Its protein is CASSGQGLDSYEQYF.

V usage is TRBV7-9 and J usage is TRBJ2-7, with D possibly TRBD2 on 6 matching bases. This CDR3 spans 13 amino acids. The germline V gene has CDR1 SEHNR and CDR2 FQNEAQ (reference sequence). V lost 3 bases, J lost 4 bases, and 10 bases lay in between. This CDR3 reads CASSFGGTYEQYF. CDR3 bases: TGTGCCAGCAGCTTCGGGGGTACGTACGAGCAGTACTTC.

The DNA of the CDR3 is TGTGCCAGCAGGAGACATAGCGGGAGCGCCACCGGGGAGCTGTTTTTT. Encoded protein: CASRRHSGSATGELFF. The V call is TRBV2, the J call TRBJ2-2, with 9 bases matching TRBD2. V was clipped by 6 bases and J by 4 bases; unmatched bases: 9. The CDR3 spans 16 residues. In germline, CDR1 is SNHLY, CDR2 FYNNEI.

The CDR3 region has the DNA TGTGCCAGCAGCACAAATGACAGGTACAATGAGCAGTTCTTC. It encodes CASSTNDRYNEQFF. The J gene is TRBJ2-1, the V gene TRBV7-9; tentatively, D is TRBD1 (6 bases). The V gene lost 5 bases and the J gene lost 4 bases, with 12 bases spanning the gap. Germline assignment: CDR1 SEHNR and CDR2 FQNEAQ (reference sequence). The CDR3 spans 14 residues.

The V gene is TRBV27, the J gene TRBJ2-3; 8 bases match TRBD2. In germline, CDR1 is MNHEY, CDR2 SMNVEV (reference sequence). There are 13 residues in the CDR3. The ends lost 8 bases at V and 2 bases at J; junction bases unmatched: 3. In DNA form, the CDR3 reads TGTGCCAGCGGACTAGCCTACACAGATACGCAGTATTTT. Protein product: CASGLAYTDTQYF.

This clone has a single count. V usage is TRBV15 and J usage is TRBJ2-1; D may match TRBD1 or TRBD2 (5 bases each). The CDR3 has 15 residues. Between the trimmed V and J ends, which lost 0 bases and 4 bases, there was a span of 10 bases. Germline loops: CDR1 LNHNV, CDR2 YYDKDF (reference sequence). In nucleotides, the CDR3 is TGTGCCACCAGCAGAGATCGGGGCAGGTACAATGAGCAGTTCTTC. Translation: CATSRDRGRYNEQFF.

This chain uses TRBV15 with TRBJ1-5, with D maybe TRBD1 (6 bases). This CDR3 is 16 amino acids long. Germline V gene sequence: CDR1 LNHNV, CDR2 YYDKDF (reference sequence). Deletions cut 0 bases from V and 6 bases from J, with 15 bases between. The CDR3 here is CATSRDLGADFQPQHF. In DNA form, the CDR3 reads TGTGCCACCAGCAGAGATTTGGGGGCAGACTTTCAGCCCCAGCATTTT.

This clone has only one observation. This CDR3 is also generated by other DNA sequences in the sample. The rearrangement links TRBV5-1 to TRBJ2-1, with 10 bases lining up with TRBD2. Germline-derived CDR1 and CDR2 are SGHRS and YFSETQ. V lost 3 bases and J lost 0; bases outside the gene matches: 0. The CDR3 loop spans 15 amino acids. Here the CDR3 reads CASSSSGSSYNEQFF. CDR3 nucleotides: TGCGCCAGCAGCTCTAGCGGGAGCTCCTACAATGAGCAGTTCTTC. Based on the CDR3 plus reference TRBV5-1 and TRBJ2-1, the full variable domain is KAGVTQTPRYLIKTRGQQVTLSCSPISGHRSVSWYQQTPGQGLQFLFEYFSETQRNKGNFPGRFSGRQFSNSRSEMNVSTLELGDSALYLCASSSSGSSYNEQFFGPGTRLTVL.

The chain is built from TRBV11-3 and TRBJ2-5, with 15 bases lining up with TRBD2. Trimming cost V 4 bases and J 5 bases; bases outside gene matches: 11. Germline V gene sequence: CDR1 SGHNT, CDR2 YENEEA. This CDR3 has 18 residues. The CDR3 spells CASSSGLAGGGARETQYF. CDR3 in DNA: TGTGCCAGCAGCTCGGGACTAGCGGGAGGAGGGGCTCGGGAGACCCAGTACTTC.